This TCR beta chain emerged from a study of OX40 agonist ivuxolimab in advanced cancers. At the level of the study: In this trial design, patients received ivuxolimab intravenously at 0.01 to 10 mg/kg every 2 weeks. Having had anti-PD-1, anti-PD-L1 or anti-CTLA-4 therapy before was allowed, and roughly 40% had some. Partial response was recorded in three patients: one hepatocellular carcinoma and two cutaneous melanoma cases.

The CDR3 has 13 amino acids. The V end lost 4 bases, the J end lost 5 bases, and 8 bases lay between the germline ends. Germline V gene sequence: CDR1 SNHLY, CDR2 FYNNEI. Cycle 7 day 1, cycle 4 day 1, and baseline were the timepoints at which blood was sampled. The table came from immunoSEQ multiplex PCR; TCRdb's copy has only in-frame clones and leaves some out. The sample has more than 45,000 clones, around 90% seen once; the top ten hold 6.7%. This clone occurred a few times. V gene TRBV2 combines with J gene TRBJ2-2; the D gene is possibly TRBD2 (5 bases). This sequence was found in an adult with an advanced solid tumor such as melanoma, head and neck, liver or kidney cancer. The sample consisted of CD4+ or CD8+ T cells sorted from blood, taken in a trial of the OX40 agonist ivuxolimab. The CDR3 DNA follows: TGTGCCAGCAGTGTAGCGCTAACCGGGGAGCTGTTTTTT. As protein: CASSVALTGELFF.